Sequencing of this T cell receptor beta chain was carried out in a study of cytomegalovirus exposure and HLA in healthy donors. There are 13 residues in the CDR3. Per the germline V gene, CDR1 is KGHSH and CDR2 is LQKENI. With 3 bases removed from V and 3 bases from J, the gap between germline ends came to 9 bases. Only in-frame clones appear in the TCRdb table, and some are missing; sequencing was by immunoSEQ multiplex PCR. The table lists about 240,000 clones, approximately 84% of them singletons. The TCR comes from a woman in her twenties or thirties in good health and CMV-seropositive. J is TRBJ2-7 and V is TRBV18, with unresolved D. The specimen sequenced was PBMCs. CDR3: CASSPPGHYEQYF. The CDR3 DNA reads as TGTGCCAGCTCACCGCCAGGCCACTACGAGCAGTACTTC.